The 19 T cell receptor beta chains below all came from one sample that was sequenced in a study of patients and donors after allogeneic stem cell transplantation. A single record per CDR3 protein comes from TCRdb applying MiXCR to the RT-PCR reads. Of fewer than 200,000 distinct CDR3 sequences in the sample, about 32% are singletons; the top ten hold less than 3.5%. Specimen: blood, either unsorted or a sorted T cell fraction (not recorded which). The receptor source for this set is a human donor who was either an allogeneic HSCT recipient or a stem cell or donor lymphocyte infusion donor (not recorded which). It is not recorded whose cells these are; they may come from a transplant donor.

This clonotype showed up just a few times. V gene TRBV2 combines with J gene TRBJ1-1; the match to TRBD1 covers 8 bases. CDR1 SNHLY and CDR2 FYNNEI come from the germline V gene. The CDR3 is 11 amino acids. The ends lost 9 bases at V and 5 bases at J; junction bases unmatched: 2. The DNA of the CDR3 is TGTGCCAGACAGGGGGGGACTGAAGCTTTCTTT. Its translation: CARQGGTEAFF.

The V and J genes are TRBV6-1 and TRBJ2-1; perhaps TRBD2 as D (5 bases). CDR1 is MNHNS and CDR2 is SASEGT in the germline V gene. This CDR3 spans 15 amino acids. With 6 bases removed from V and 4 bases from J, the gap between germline ends came to 16 bases. The chain's CDR3 is CASRKKTSKYNEQFF. In DNA form, the CDR3 reads TGTGCCAGCAGGAAAAAAACTAGTAAATACAATGAGCAGTTCTTC.

This clonotype was found a few times. The genes are TRBV18 and TRBJ1-2, with 7 bases that match TRBD1. Germline CDR1 is KGHSH and CDR2 is LQKENI. This CDR3 spans 13 amino acids. V shed 6 bases and J 2 bases; nucleotides not matched to a gene: 3. The CDR3 region has the DNA TGTGCCAGCTCCCTGGGACAGAACTATGGCTACACCTTC. This sequence encodes CASSLGQNYGYTF.

This clonotype was seen more than once but under ten times. The chain carries TRBV3-1 and TRBJ2-5; tentatively, D is TRBD1 or TRBD2 (5 bases each). Germline V gene lookup returns CDR1 LGHDT and CDR2 YNNKEL (reference sequence). This CDR3 comprises 13 residues. Trimming stripped 4 bases from V and 7 bases from J, with 13 bases between. The DNA for the CDR3 is TGTGCCAGCAGCCTCCTGGGGGTGGGGACCCAGTACTTC. Translation gives CASSLLGVGTQYF.

This clonotype has only a few counts. A junction boundary mismatches the germline segment, possibly from a read error. The V and J genes are TRBV7-3 and TRBJ1-1; 9 nucleotides match TRBD1. CDR1 and CDR2 (germline): SGHTA, FQGTGA. The CDR3 has 14 residues. The CDR3 here is CASSLGWTGATRVF. CDR3 in DNA: TGTGCCAGCAGCTTAGGGTGGACAGGGGCCACTCGGGTCTTT.

This clonotype was found a few times. The genes are TRBV10-3 and TRBJ2-7; maybe TRBD1 (7 bases). This CDR3 contains 13 residues. With 11 bases removed from V and 2 bases from J, the gap between germline ends came to 16 bases. Germline V lookup: CDR1 ENHRY, CDR2 SYGVKD. CDR3 sequence: CALSGGMAYEQYF. The CDR3 coding sequence is TGTGCCTTATCAGGGGGGATGGCCTACGAGCAGTACTTC.

V gene TRBV10-3 combines with J gene TRBJ2-7; maybe TRBD1 (6 bases). The V gene's germline CDR1 is ENHRY and CDR2 SYGVKD. V dropped 3 bases and J dropped 2 bases, with 8 bases sitting between them. The CDR3 runs to 13 residues. Here the CDR3 DNA reads TGTGCCATCAGTGAACAGGGAACCTACGAGCAGTACTTC. Translating it yields CAISEQGTYEQYF.

The chain links TRBV5-4 to TRBJ2-3, with D perhaps matching TRBD1 (7 bases). The ends were cut back, 5 bases at V and 5 bases at J, with 12 bases in the middle. The CDR3 covers 13 residues. In germline, CDR1 is SGHNT, CDR2 YYREEE (reference sequence). The CDR3 region is CASRSQGGDTQYF. CDR3 in DNA: TGTGCCAGCAGGTCTCAGGGGGGAGATACGCAGTATTTT.

This clonotype was picked up many times. The gene calls are TRBV29-1 and TRBJ1-2; D gene unclear. This CDR3 spans 11 amino acids. V lost 7 bases, J lost 9 bases, and 15 bases lay in between. CDR1 is SQVTM, CDR2 ANQGSEA, per germline. The CDR3 nucleotides read TGCAGCGCCCAAGGAGCAGTAAGCTACACCTTC. Translation gives CSAQGAVSYTF.

This chain joins TRBV24-1 and TRBJ2-3; tentative D call: TRBD1 (5 bases). CDR1 is KGHDR, CDR2 SFDVKD, per germline. The CDR3 has 14 residues. Trimming cost V 4 bases and J 4 bases, with 11 bases left between them. Here the CDR3 reads CATSETTGSDTQYF. The CDR3 coding sequence is TGTGCCACCAGTGAGACCACAGGTTCAGATACGCAGTATTTT.

The chain uses TRBV6-5 and TRBJ2-1; the D is unclear. The CDR3 totals 13 residues. Trimming took off 0 bases at V and 4 bases at J, with 4 bases between the two ends. The germline CDR1 and CDR2 sequences are MNHEY and SVGAGI. The CDR3 spells CASSYSNYNEQFF. The CDR3 DNA reads as TGTGCCAGCAGTTACTCCAATTACAATGAGCAGTTCTTC.

This clonotype was found a few times. The chain is built from TRBV4-1 and TRBJ1-5, with D tentatively TRBD1 (5 bases). V lost 3 bases to trimming and J lost 0 bases, with 15 bases between them. There are 17 residues in the CDR3. Germline CDR1 reads MGHRA; CDR2 reads YSYEKL. The CDR3 coding sequence is TGCGCCAGCAGCCAGGTTGACGGGACCTATAGCAATCAGCCCCAGCATTTT. Translating it yields CASSQVDGTYSNQPQHF.

This sequence joins TRBV27 and TRBJ1-5; possibly TRBD1 for D (5 bases). Trimming removed 2 bases from V and 0 bases from J, with 17 bases in between. CDR3 length: 18 residues. Germline lookup yields CDR1 MNHEY and CDR2 SMNVEV (reference sequence). The CDR3 loop is CASSLHGAGSYSNQPQHF. The CDR3 DNA reads as TGTGCCAGCAGTTTACACGGGGCCGGGAGTTATAGCAATCAGCCCCAGCATTTT.

The chain has TRBV4-1 and TRBJ1-5; D might be TRBD1 (5 bases). This CDR3 is 14 amino acids long. The germline V gene has CDR1 MGHRA and CDR2 YSYEKL. V was clipped by 3 bases and J by 7 bases, with 13 bases between them. CDR3 sequence reads: CASSHLGGLQPQHF. CDR3 coding DNA: TGCGCCAGCAGCCACCTTGGGGGACTCCAGCCCCAGCATTTT.

This chain connects TRBV6-6 to TRBJ2-4; TRBD1 might be the D (5 bases). The CDR3 consists of 14 residues. Germline V lookup: CDR1 MNHNY, CDR2 SVGAGI (reference sequence). The ends were cut back, 0 bases at V and 6 bases at J, with 9 bases in the middle. This CDR3 reads CASSYSLTGNIQYF. Written as DNA, the CDR3 is TGTGCCAGCAGTTACTCACTAACAGGAAACATTCAGTACTTC.

V usage is TRBV7-3 and J usage is TRBJ1-1; no clear D. Trimming removed 4 bases from V and 4 bases from J, with 13 bases in between. Looked up from germline, CDR1 is SGHTA and CDR2 is FQGTGA. The CDR3 is 14 residues long. The CDR3 sequence: CASSSQGAGTEAFF. CDR3 nucleotide sequence: TGTGCCAGCAGCTCCCAAGGTGCGGGCACTGAAGCTTTCTTT.

The chain employs TRBV6-6 and TRBJ1-2, with D hard to call. This CDR3 comprises 15 residues. The V gene lost 0 bases and the J gene lost 8 bases, with 16 bases spanning the gap. From germline, CDR1 is MNHNY and CDR2 SVGAGI (reference sequence). The CDR3 is CASSYSAEAYSGYTF. The CDR3 nucleotides read TGTGCCAGCAGTTACTCCGCAGAGGCTTACTCCGGCTACACCTTC.

This sequence joins TRBV6-2 or TRBV6-3 and TRBJ2-1; D gene unclear. This CDR3 is built from 12 residues. V was shortened by 0 bases and J by 7 bases, with 4 bases between the two germline ends. Germline-derived CDR1 and CDR2 are MNHEY and SVGEGT. This chain's CDR3 is CASSYSTNEQFF. The DNA of the CDR3 is TGTGCCAGCAGTTACTCGACTAATGAGCAGTTCTTC.

This clonotype was picked up a small number of times. The chain couples TRBV12-3 or TRBV12-4 to TRBJ2-3; D is unclear. The V end was cut by 4 bases, the J end by 2 bases, with 16 bases between. The CDR3 has 16 amino acids. CDR3 coding DNA: TGTGCCAGCAGTTCTTCCAACAGTCCTTACACAGATACGCAGTATTTT. Its translation: CASSSSNSPYTDTQYF.